This note documents a single TCR beta chain sequence. The V gene lost 4 bases and the J gene lost 1 base, with 7 bases spanning the gap. Germline lookup yields CDR1 SQVTM and CDR2 ANQGSEA. CDR3 length: 12 residues. The authors reverse transcribed roughly 0.5 to 1 ug RNA with random hexamers. TCRdb fed the immunoSEQ multiplex PCR reads into MiXCR, producing one record per CDR3 protein. Of about 210,000 distinct CDR3 sequences in the sample, approximately 95% were seen once. These data originate in a study of CD8 T cells in Susac syndrome. V and J are TRBV29-1 and TRBJ1-1, with D uncertain. Sequenced material: CD4+ T cells from PBMCs. This sequence was found in a human donor with multiple sclerosis. CDR3 loop: CSVGQPNTEAFF. CDR3 nucleotides: TGCAGCGTTGGGCAGCCGAACACTGAAGCTTTCTTT.